One T cell receptor (beta chain) is described in this entry. Its antigen is unidentified. These data come from a study of vaccination effects on CD4 cells after COVID-19. Study context: Both late and early after vaccination, a few convalescent patients were sampled. After the second dose, samples were taken at median day 72. Findings and caveats of the study: Whether induced by infection or by vaccine, clones showed marked clonal contraction late after vaccination.

Produced via immunoSEQ multiplex PCR; TCRdb's table is partial and in-frame only. The table has approximately 15,000 clones, 80% seen once; the top ten hold less than 20%. The CDR3 covers 15 residues. Trimming cost V 3 bases and J 4 bases, with 13 bases left between them. Germline-derived CDR1 and CDR2 are SGHNT and YENEEA. Antigen-specific CD4+ T cells expanded by the ViraFEST assay with viral peptide pools were then sequenced. Culture lasted around eleven days before CD4+ T cell isolation. This person caught SARS-CoV-2 sometime from March to December 2020, and PCR testing confirmed the infection. Either the BNT162b2 or mRNA-1273 vaccine was given to participants in two doses. Cells had half their medium changed to IL-2 medium on days 3 and 7.

This chain links TRBV11-3 with TRBJ2-1; D possibly matches TRBD1 or TRBD2 (5 bases each). This sample comprised CD4+ T cells from PBMCs cultured with SARS-CoV-2 spike peptides, obtained after COVID-19 vaccination. This receptor was obtained from a human donor who had a prior SARS-CoV-2 infection. The CDR3: CASSLGTSGYNEQFF. The CDR3 nucleotides are TGTGCCAGCAGCTTGGGGACGTCCGGATACAATGAGCAGTTCTTC.